The T cell receptor (beta chain) under discussion was sequenced for a study of T cells and copy number aberrations in small-cell lung cancer. CDR3 size: 16 residues. J gave up 3 bases and V 2 bases, and 6 bases lay outside the gene matches. Germline V gene sequence: CDR1 LNHNV, CDR2 YYDKDF (reference sequence). Here immunoSEQ multiplex PCR was the method, and the copy in TCRdb shows in-frame clones only, minus some. Among about 2,000 clones listed, approximately 76% were seen once. The sequence came from a man in his 60s with small cell lung cancer. The sample was tumor tissue. The J gene is TRBJ1-5, the V gene TRBV15; 8 positions match TRBD1. CDR3 loop: CATSRRRDRINQPQHF. CDR3 coding DNA: TGTGCCACCAGCAGACGGAGGGACAGGATCAATCAGCCCCAGCATTTT.